This T cell receptor beta chain was profiled in a study of cytomegalovirus exposure and HLA in healthy donors. Whole-study findings and limits: Reports state that TCR beta sequences accurately predicted most subjects' HLA-A and HLA-B alleles.

PCR amplification relied on 60 Vbeta primers (plus 13 Jbeta primers). Method: immunoSEQ multiplex PCR; TCRdb's copy keeps in-frame clones and lacks some. In all, the sample yields 150,000 to 250,000 clones. Germline V lookup: CDR1 SGHAT, CDR2 FQNNGV. CDR3 length: 15 amino acids. Deletions cut 5 bases from V and 5 bases from J, with 16 bases between. Concerning this clone itself: Its cognate antigen is unknown.

This TCR came from a boy under 18 in good health and CMV-seronegative. The sequenced sample was PBMCs. This chain uses TRBV11-2 with TRBJ2-1; tentative D call: TRBD1 (7 bases). Here the CDR3 DNA reads TGTGCCAGCAGCCACAGGAGGGGGCGTCACAATGAGCAGTTCTTC. It translates to CASSHRRGRHNEQFF.